A selection of T cell receptor beta chains follows, all from one sample in a study of control samples from healthy donors and cancer patients. Clones were sequenced by immunoSEQ multiplex PCR, and TCRdb holds only the in-frame ones, with some missing. This table holds 65,000 to 80,000 clones, approximately 90% found once. Sequencing was carried out using PBMCs. These receptors were taken from a woman aged 55-75 years with head and neck cancer. Each CDR3 is given with its conserved first and last residue. D genes are given only for firm matches. Clone size is not always given. Where it is, it says once, few, many or a class for expanded clones.

TRBD2,TRBJ2-7,16,-,TRBV7-9,TGTGCCAGCAGCCGGTTAGCGGGAGCGGGGGCCTACGAGCAGTACTTC,CASSRLAGAGAYEQYF
TRBD1,TRBJ1-1,14,few,TRBV5-6,TGTGCCAGCAGAGGGACAGGGAGGGACACTGAAGCTTTCTTT,CASRGTGRDTEAFF
TRBD2,TRBJ2-3,14,-,TRBV5-1,TGCGCCAGCAAGGCGGGAGAACGGACAGATACGCAGTATTTT,CASKAGERTDTQYF
-,TRBJ1-4,14,-,TRBV7-9,TGTGCCAGCAGCTCCTATGGGGGTGGGGAAAAACTGTTTTTT,CASSSYGGGEKLFF
-,TRBJ2-4,15,-,TRBV28,TGTGCCAGCAGTTCCTGGTCGGGAGCCAAAAACATTCAGTACTTC,CASSSWSGAKNIQYF
-,TRBJ1-4,17,-,TRBV5-4,TGTGCCAGCAGCTTCAGGCCATGGACGTCAACTAATGAAAAACTGTTTTTT,CASSFRPWTSTNEKLFF
-,TRBJ2-7,14,-,TRBV7-9,TGTGCCAGCAGCTTGGTGCAGGGAGCCTACGAGCAGTACTTC,CASSLVQGAYEQYF
TRBD2,TRBJ2-2,15,once,TRBV30,TGTGCCTGGAGGGCTAGCGGGAGAAGCACCGGGGAGCTGTTTTTT,CAWRASGRSTGELFF
-,TRBJ2-7,16,-,TRBV7-2,TGTGCCAGCAGCTCGCGGGTGGGGGGAGGATCCTACGAGCAGTACTTC,CASSSRVGGGSYEQYF
-,TRBJ1-2,11,-,TRBV29-1,TGCAGCGTTGAGGAGGGGTATGGCTACACCTTC,CSVEEGYGYTF
-,TRBJ1-1,15,-,TRBV29-1,TGCAGCGTTGAAGATCCATGGGGCAGGGACACTGAAGCTTTCTTT,CSVEDPWGRDTEAFF
-,TRBJ2-2,17,-,TRBV7-2,TGTGCCAGCAGCTTCGCAGGGGGGAGGGGGAGCACCGGGGAGCTGTTTTTT,CASSFAGGRGSTGELFF
-,TRBJ1-1,15,-,TRBV5-4,TGTGCCAGCAGCTTGTCAGCGACAATGAACACTGAAGCTTTCTTT,CASSLSATMNTEAFF
-,TRBJ2-7,15,-,TRBV28,TGTGCCAGCAGTTCGCCGGGGGCGGGGTCCTACGAGCAGTACTTC,CASSSPGAGSYEQYF
-,TRBJ2-3,11,-,TRBV7-3,TGTGCCAGCCCCGGGACAGATACGCAGTATTTT,CASPGTDTQYF
-,TRBJ2-1,11,-,TRBV20-1,TGCAGTGCTAGAGGAGGGAATGAGCAGTTCTTC,CSARGGNEQFF
-,TRBJ2-6,18,-,TRBV19,TGTGCCAGTAGTATTGGGGCCACCGCCTTCTCTGGGGCCAACGTCCTGACTTTC,CASSIGATAFSGANVLTF
-,TRBJ2-6,17,-,TRBV18,TGTGCCAGCTCACCACCGTGGCCGCCCTCTGGGGCCAACGTCCTGACTTTC,CASSPPWPPSGANVLTF
TRBD1,TRBJ1-2,15,-,TRBV28,TGTGCCAGCACCTGGGGAAGCGGGACAGGGAGGGGCTACACCTTC,CASTWGSGTGRGYTF
TRBD1,TRBJ2-4,13,-,TRBV18,TGTGCCAGCTCAGTGCGACAGGGGGACATTCAGTACTTC,CASSVRQGDIQYF
-,TRBJ2-2,15,-,TRBV5-1,TGCGCCAGCAGCTTTTCAGGGGAGAACACCGGGGAGCTGTTTTTT,CASSFSGENTGELFF
TRBD2,TRBJ2-3,18,-,TRBV19,TGTGCCAGTAGTATTAGCTCTAGCGGGACCCTTGCCACAGATACGCAGTATTTT,CASSISSSGTLATDTQYF
-,TRBJ2-5,14,-,TRBV7-9,TGTGCCAGCAGCCCCACAGGGTGGGGGGAGACCCAGTACTTC,CASSPTGWGETQYF
TRBD1,TRBJ2-1,15,-,TRBV19,TGTGCCAGTACCCCGGGACAGTCGCGTCACAATGAGCAGTTCTTC,CASTPGQSRHNEQFF
-,TRBJ2-1,13,-,TRBV5-4,TGTGCCAGCAGCCCCGACTACTCTGGTGAGCAGTTCTTC,CASSPDYSGEQFF
-,TRBJ2-1,15,-,TRBV4-3,TGCGCCAGCAGCCAAGGTTCGAGCTCCTACAATGAGCAGTTCTTC,CASSQGSSSYNEQFF
-,TRBJ2-7,15,-,TRBV7-9,TGTGCCAGCAGCCCCCTAGGAGGGGCAGGGTTCGAGCAGTACTTC,CASSPLGGAGFEQYF